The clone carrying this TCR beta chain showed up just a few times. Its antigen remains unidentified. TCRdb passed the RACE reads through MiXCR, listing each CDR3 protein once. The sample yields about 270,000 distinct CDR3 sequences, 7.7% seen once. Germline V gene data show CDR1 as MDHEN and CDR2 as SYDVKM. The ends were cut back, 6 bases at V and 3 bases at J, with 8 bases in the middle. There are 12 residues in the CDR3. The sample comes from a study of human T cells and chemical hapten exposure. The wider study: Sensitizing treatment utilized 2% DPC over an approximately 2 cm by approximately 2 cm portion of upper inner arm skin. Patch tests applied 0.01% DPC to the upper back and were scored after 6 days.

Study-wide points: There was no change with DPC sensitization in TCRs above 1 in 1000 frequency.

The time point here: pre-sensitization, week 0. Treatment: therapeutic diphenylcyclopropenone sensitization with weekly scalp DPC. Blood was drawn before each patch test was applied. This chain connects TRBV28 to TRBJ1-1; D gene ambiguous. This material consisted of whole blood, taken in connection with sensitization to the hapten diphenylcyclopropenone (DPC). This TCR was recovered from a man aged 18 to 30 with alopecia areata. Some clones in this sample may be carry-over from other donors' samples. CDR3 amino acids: CASRQGHTEAFF. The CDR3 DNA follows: TGTGCCAGCAGACAAGGGCACACTGAAGCTTTCTTT.